These 13 T cell receptor beta chains came from one sample sequenced in a study of T cells in Graves' hyperthyroidism and ophthalmopathy. Amplification of TCR beta CDR3 regions was performed using RNA transcripts as template. The HTBI primer set served for first-round RT-PCR of the TCR CDR3. TCRdb independently ran MiXCR on the multiplex PCR reads; one entry per CDR3 protein. The sample consists of roughly 380,000 distinct CDR3 sequences, approximately 15% of them appearing once. Sequencing was done on a sample of blood. These receptor sequences come from a woman aged 60-75 years with Graves' hyperthyroidism.

This chain links TRBV5-6 with TRBJ1-2; D perhaps matches TRBD1 (5 bases). The V gene lost 1 base and the J gene lost 8 bases, with 9 bases spanning the gap. CDR3 length: 12 residues. CDR1 SGHDT and CDR2 YYEEEE come from the germline V gene. The CDR3 protein is CASSLSGAGYTF. CDR3 coding DNA: TGTGCCAGCAGCTTGAGCGGGGCGGGCTACACCTTC.

In the case of this clonotype: One base away lies a much larger clone, so this may be a sequencing read error. The chain couples TRBV10-3 to TRBJ2-7, with D perhaps assigned TRBD1 or TRBD2 (6 bases each). TRBJ2-1 matches the DNA end more closely, so the J call is doubtful. Per the germline V gene, CDR1 is ENHRY and CDR2 is SYGVKD. The CDR3 runs to 15 residues. DNA for the CDR3: TGTGCCACCCGGGGGCGGGAAGGAGGTTTGTACGAGCAGTTCTTC. It codes for CATRGREGGLYEQFF.

As for this clonotype: A much larger clonotype is one base distant, so this may be a read error. The genes are TRBV20-1 and TRBJ2-7; 11 nucleotides agree with TRBD1. The germline CDR1 and CDR2 sequences are DFQATT and SNEGSKA (reference sequence). V lost 7 bases and J lost 5; bases outside the gene matches: 13. CDR3 size: 15 residues. The CDR3 bases are TGCAGTGTTACCTCCCTGGGGACAGGGGGACACGAGCAGTACTTC. Protein sequence: CSVTSLGTGGHEQYF.

The CDR3 region is CATPRTGHSTDTQYF. CDR3 DNA sequence: TGTGCCACCCCACGGACAGGACACAGCACAGATACGCAGTATTTT. The V call is TRBV19, the J call TRBJ2-3, with 7 positions matching TRBD1. There are 15 residues in the CDR3. CDR1 is LNHDA and CDR2 is SQIVND in the germline V gene (reference sequence). J gave up 0 bases and V 10 bases, and 10 bases lay outside the gene matches.

This clonotype was counted a few times. The chain couples TRBV20-1 to TRBJ2-7; 14 bases fit TRBD2. The ends lost 6 bases at V and 0 bases at J; junction bases unmatched: 7. The CDR3 runs to 16 residues. Germline CDR1 DFQATT, CDR2 SNEGSKA (reference sequence). The CDR3 DNA is TGCAGTGCGACCGGGACTAGCGGGAGACCCTCCTACGAGCAGTACTTC. Its protein product is CSATGTSGRPSYEQYF.

Comments on this clonotype: Just one base apart from a much larger clone, this may be a read error. The V and J genes are TRBV12-3 or TRBV12-4 and TRBJ2-2; possibly TRBD2 for D (5 bases). The CDR3 totals 13 residues. The CDR3 spells CASSLLEAGELLF. Written as DNA, the CDR3 is TGTGCCAGCAGCTTACTAGAAGCCGGGGAGCTGCTTTTT.

This clonotype was recorded a few times. The J gene is TRBJ2-1, the V gene TRBV6-5; possibly TRBD1 or TRBD2 for D (5 bases each). The germline V gene encodes CDR1 MNHEY and CDR2 SVGAGI. This CDR3 is built from 18 residues. V was shortened by 0 bases and J by 4 bases, with 19 bases between the two germline ends. The chain's CDR3 is CASSYSVGTGDTYNEQFF. CDR3 bases: TGTGCCAGCAGTTACTCAGTCGGGACCGGTGACACGTACAATGAGCAGTTCTTC.

This clonotype came up many times. The rearrangement uses TRBV11-2 and TRBJ2-7; TRBD2 agrees at 11 bases. Germline V gene data show CDR1 as SGHAT and CDR2 as FQNNGV. The V and J ends lost 6 bases and 7 bases, in that order; junction bases with no gene match: 2. This CDR3 spans 12 amino acids. CDR3 loop: CASRRLAGEQYF. For the CDR3, the DNA is TGTGCCAGCAGGAGACTAGCGGGAGAGCAGTACTTC.

The rearrangement links TRBV16 to TRBJ1-4; D might be TRBD1 (6 bases). Germline loops: CDR1 KGHSY, CDR2 FQNENV. The CDR3 sequence is 14 residues long. The V and J ends lost 0 bases and 8 bases respectively, with 10 bases between them. CDR3 loop: CASSQSSGAEKLFF. The CDR3 DNA sequence: TGTGCCAGCAGCCAATCGTCGGGGGCGGAAAAACTGTTTTTT.

This clonotype was seen repeatedly, ten times or more. This rearrangement joins TRBV15 to TRBJ2-7; 9 positions match TRBD1. CDR1 is LNHNV, CDR2 YYDKDF, per germline (reference sequence). The CDR3 runs 16 residues. J gave up 3 bases and V 0 bases, and 6 bases lay outside the gene matches. The CDR3 coding sequence is TGTGCCACCAGCAGAGATCCACCGGGACAGGGCTACGAGCAGTACTTC. Protein product: CATSRDPPGQGYEQYF.

V gene TRBV2 combines with J gene TRBJ2-1; 9 bases line up with TRBD2. J was trimmed by 5 bases and V by 6 bases; bases with no gene match: 5. Germline V CDR1 and CDR2: SNHLY, FYNNEI. This CDR3 comprises 14 residues. The CDR3 DNA sequence: TGTGCCAGCAGCGGACTAGCGAGCAACAATGAGCAGTTCTTC. This encodes CASSGLASNNEQFF.

Many counts were recorded for this clonotype. This sequence joins TRBV11-2 and TRBJ2-2; D ambiguous. Per germline, CDR1 SGHAT and CDR2 FQNNGV. The CDR3 is made up of 17 amino acids. Trimming shortened V by 5 bases and J by 5 bases, and 21 bases separated the two germline ends. In DNA, the CDR3 is TGTGCCAGCAGCAACTTTTTTAGCCAGCGTGGGACCGGGGAGCTGTTTTTT. This codes for CASSNFFSQRGTGELFF.

There are many counts of this clonotype. The chain joins TRBV7-6 to TRBJ2-5; D remains ambiguous. Germline V gene data show CDR1 as SGHVS and CDR2 as FNYEAQ. This CDR3 spans 15 amino acids. Trimming left V 4 bases short and J 0 bases short, with 12 bases between. CDR3 bases: TGTGCCAGCAGCTGGGCGGACGGGTACCAAGAGACCCAGTACTTC. Amino acid sequence: CASSWADGYQETQYF. Complete variable domain (other parts from reference TRBV7-6 and TRBJ2-5): GAGVSQSPRYKVTKRGQDVALRCDPISGHVSLYWYRQALGQGPEFLTYFNYEAQQDKSGLPNDRFSAERPEGSISTLTIQRTEQRDSAMYRCASSWADGYQETQYFGPGTRLLVL.